The rows below give T cell receptor beta chains drawn from one sample of a study of Graves' ophthalmopathy and Graves' hyperthyroidism. TCRdb reanalysed the multiplex PCR reads using MiXCR and keeps one entry per CDR3 protein. Of over a million distinct CDR3 sequences listed, about 38% are singletons. Sequencing was performed on peripheral blood or thyroid tissue (not recorded which). The receptors shown here come from an adult man with Graves' hyperthyroidism. CDR3s include the opening cysteine and the closing phenylalanine or tryptophan. Fields, in order: clone size, J gene, V gene, D gene, CDR3 protein, CDR3 DNA. The D gene is left open where the match is weak. The size field is filled for only some rows; it gives once, few, many or a size class.

clone_size: few
j_call: TRBJ2-7
v_call: TRBV13
d_call: TRBD1
cdr3_aa: CASSLAGTGAEEQYF
cdr3_nt: TGTGCCAGCAGCTTAGCTGGGACAGGGGCGGAGGAGCAGTACTTC

clone_size: -
j_call: TRBJ2-5
v_call: TRBV25-1
d_call: TRBD2
cdr3_aa: CASMVAGGETQYF
cdr3_nt: TGTGCCAGCATGGTAGCGGGAGGAGAGACCCAATACTTC

clone_size: few
j_call: TRBJ1-5
v_call: TRBV20-1
d_call: -
cdr3_aa: CAYRRDSNQPQHF
cdr3_nt: TGCGCCTACCGCCGGGACAGCAATCAGCCCCAGCATTTT

clone_size: many
j_call: TRBJ1-4
v_call: TRBV29-1
d_call: -
cdr3_aa: CSVELNRNEKLFF
cdr3_nt: TGCAGCGTTGAACTGAACCGGAATGAAAAACTGTTTTTT

clone_size: -
j_call: TRBJ2-7
v_call: TRBV2
d_call: -
cdr3_aa: CASSESGRVLISSEQYF
cdr3_nt: TGTGCCAGCAGTGAGTCCGGCAGGGTCCTAATTTCTAGCGAGCAGTACTTC

clone_size: many
j_call: TRBJ1-5
v_call: TRBV30
d_call: TRBD1
cdr3_aa: CASGQGRGQPQHF
cdr3_nt: TGTGCCTCGGGACAGGGTAGGGGTCAGCCCCAGCATTTT

clone_size: -
j_call: TRBJ2-7
v_call: TRBV7-9
d_call: -
cdr3_aa: CASSPTRYRWEQYF
cdr3_nt: TGTGCCAGCAGTCCCACTAGGTATCGCTGGGAGCAGTACTTC

clone_size: -
j_call: TRBJ2-7
v_call: TRBV19
d_call: -
cdr3_aa: CASSMWGRNEQYF
cdr3_nt: TGTGCCAGTAGTATGTGGGGTCGGAACGAGCAGTACTTC

clone_size: many
j_call: TRBJ1-6
v_call: TRBV5-1
d_call: TRBD1
cdr3_aa: CASSNGTGGSPLHF
cdr3_nt: TGCGCCAGCAGCAACGGGACAGGGGGTTCACCCCTCCACTTT

clone_size: -
j_call: TRBJ1-2
v_call: TRBV14
d_call: -
cdr3_aa: CASSQGSGRLLYGYTF
cdr3_nt: TGTGCCAGCAGCCAAGGTTCGGGGCGTCTTCTCTATGGCTACACCTTC

clone_size: many
j_call: TRBJ1-5
v_call: TRBV25-1
d_call: -
cdr3_aa: CASSEFSHNQPQHF
cdr3_nt: TGTGCCAGCAGTGAATTCTCCCACAATCAGCCCCAGCATTTT

clone_size: few
j_call: TRBJ1-5
v_call: TRBV2
d_call: -
cdr3_aa: CASTIDRNQPQHF
cdr3_nt: TGTGCCAGCACCATAGACAGAAATCAGCCCCAGCATTTT

clone_size: -
j_call: TRBJ1-4
v_call: TRBV12-3/TRBV12-4
d_call: -
cdr3_aa: CASSLYQTGGNEKLFF
cdr3_nt: TGTGCCAGCAGCTTGTATCAAACAGGAGGGAATGAAAAACTGTTTTTT

clone_size: many
j_call: TRBJ2-5
v_call: TRBV10-1
d_call: -
cdr3_aa: CASSGRLWETQYF
cdr3_nt: TGCGCCAGCAGTGGCCGCTTGTGGGAGACCCAGTACTTC